The 21 T cell receptor beta chains listed next were all sequenced from one sample in a study of T cells in localized non-small cell lung cancer. TCRdb's table, derived via immunoSEQ multiplex PCR, lists solely in-frame clones and lacks some. Here the sample spans around 43,000 clones, 85% to 90% being singletons. Sequenced here: peripheral blood, sampled before any cancer treatment. These receptor sequences come from a man between 18 and 49 years old with stage I lung adenocarcinoma.

This clone was observed once. V usage is TRBV19 and J usage is TRBJ1-3; D is ambiguous. Trimming took off 7 bases at V and 0 bases at J, with 10 bases between the two ends. The germline CDR1 and CDR2 sequences are LNHDA and SQIVND (reference sequence). This CDR3 spans 14 amino acids. The CDR3 protein is CASKELFSGNTIYF. CDR3 nucleotide sequence: TGTGCCAGTAAGGAATTGTTCTCTGGAAACACCATATATTTT.

The chain couples TRBV5-6 to TRBJ2-5, with D possibly TRBD2 on 6 matching bases. V lost 2 bases to trimming and J lost 5 bases, with 19 bases between them. Per germline, CDR1 SGHDT and CDR2 YYEEEE. The CDR3 is 16 residues long. CDR3 sequence reads: CASSFSLRRLGETQYF. In nucleotides, the CDR3 is TGTGCCAGCAGCTTTTCTTTAAGGCGACTAGGGGAGACCCAGTACTTC.

The genes are TRBV5-4 and TRBJ1-2; tentative D call: TRBD1 (5 bases). The CDR3 length is 13 residues. Looked up from germline, CDR1 is SGHNT and CDR2 is YYREEE (reference sequence). The V end was cut by 0 bases, the J end by 7 bases, with 10 bases between. The CDR3 nucleotides are TGTGCCAGCAGCTTGGGGGGCGCGGGTGGCTACACCTTC. Protein product: CASSLGGAGGYTF.

J is TRBJ1-6 and V is TRBV5-1; possible D gene TRBD1, 6 bases. V was trimmed by 3 bases and J by 9 bases, leaving 13 bases between them. The germline CDR1 and CDR2 sequences are SGHRS and YFSETQ. This CDR3 is 14 amino acids long. CDR3 residues: CASSWEGEASPLHF. The CDR3 DNA is TGCGCCAGCAGCTGGGAGGGGGAGGCTTCACCCCTCCACTTT.

The chain combines TRBV6-4 with TRBJ2-1; D not certain. From germline, CDR1 is MRHNA and CDR2 SNTAGT. V was pared by 5 bases and J by 0 bases, with 11 bases between. The CDR3 extends over 15 amino acids. This CDR3 is CASSLSSSSYNEQFF. The CDR3 DNA follows: TGTGCCAGCAGTCTGAGTTCGAGCTCCTACAATGAGCAGTTCTTC.

The chain employs TRBV4-1 and TRBJ1-1; D possibly corresponds to TRBD1 (6 bases). CDR1 and CDR2 (germline): MGHRA, YSYEKL. Trimming took 0 bases from V and 4 from J, leaving 30 bases between them. The CDR3 runs to 21 residues. The CDR3 nucleotides are TGCGCCAGCAGCCAAGATCCCGGGGACACCCGACGTTTGGCCCGGGGCACTGAAGCTTTCTTT. This gives the protein CASSQDPGDTRRLARGTEAFF.

The rearrangement uses TRBV5-5 and TRBJ2-5, with a weak D call TRBD1 (5 bases). Germline V CDR1 and CDR2: SGHKS, YYEKEE (reference sequence). The CDR3 has 13 residues. Trimming pared 5 bases from V and 3 bases from J, leaving 11 bases between. CDR3 coding DNA: TGTGCCAGCAGGGTGGGCAGGGAAGAGACCCAGTACTTC. Translation: CASRVGREETQYF.

This clone was observed once. The V gene is TRBV15, the J gene TRBJ1-2, with D perhaps matching TRBD1 (6 bases). The germline CDR1 and CDR2 sequences are LNHNV and YYDKDF (reference sequence). Trimming pared 5 bases from V and 9 bases from J, leaving 13 bases between. This CDR3 is built from 12 residues. The CDR3 region has the DNA TGTGCCACCAGCCGTGGACAGTTGAGCTACACCTTC. Translating gives CATSRGQLSYTF.

V gene TRBV5-4 combines with J gene TRBJ2-1; 7 positions agree with TRBD2. CDR3 length: 14 amino acids. V trimming: 4 bases; J trimming: 10 bases; junction bases outside the gene matches: 11. Germline V lookup: CDR1 SGHNT, CDR2 YYREEE (reference sequence). The CDR3 region has the DNA TGTGCCAGCAGCGGGGGGAGGGAGCCTCCGGAGCAGTTCTTC. The encoded protein is CASSGGREPPEQFF.

The rearrangement joins TRBV5-4 to TRBJ2-1, with 11 bases identical to TRBD1. The germline gives CDR1 SGHNT, CDR2 YYREEE (reference sequence). Losses at the gene ends were 4 bases for V and 8 bases for J; bases not matched to a gene: 5. This CDR3 is built from 14 residues. The CDR3 coding sequence is TGTGCCAGCAGCGGACGGGACAGGGGGTATGAGCAGTTCTTC. Translating it yields CASSGRDRGYEQFF.

The V gene is TRBV5-1, the J gene TRBJ1-4; 9 bases agree with TRBD1. Trimming removed 4 bases from V and 4 bases from J; junction bases left unmatched: 2. The CDR3 consists of 14 residues. CDR1 SGHRS and CDR2 YFSETQ come from the germline V gene. The CDR3 loop is CASSTGQGNEKLFF. CDR3 coding DNA: TGCGCCAGCAGCACGGGACAGGGTAATGAAAAACTGTTTTTT.

The chain combines TRBV30 with TRBJ2-7, with a weak D call TRBD1 (5 bases). The length of the CDR3 is 13 residues. From germline, CDR1 is GTSNPN and CDR2 SVGIG (reference sequence). Trimming left V 0 bases short and J 0 bases short, with 6 bases between. Here the CDR3 reads CAWSVGDSYEQYF. The CDR3 coding sequence is TGTGCCTGGAGTGTAGGGGACTCCTACGAGCAGTACTTC.

This chain connects TRBV19 to TRBJ1-1; D gene unclear. CDR3 length equals 13 residues. CDR1 LNHDA and CDR2 SQIVND come from the germline V gene (reference sequence). The V end was cut by 6 bases, the J end by 5 bases, with 13 bases between. CDR3 nucleotide sequence: TGTGCCAGTAGGACGAGAGGGAGTACTGAAGCTTTCTTT. It is translated as CASRTRGSTEAFF.

The CDR3 nucleotides are TGTGCCAGCAGCGGGGGACAGTCGAGACCCTATGGCTACACCTTC. Its protein product is CASSGGQSRPYGYTF. The chain carries TRBV9 and TRBJ1-2; 7 bases map to TRBD1. The germline V gene has CDR1 SGDLS and CDR2 YYNGEE. The CDR3 is made up of 15 amino acids. The V segment lost 3 bases and the J segment 4 bases; nucleotides outside the gene matches: 9. Based on the CDR3 plus reference TRBV9 and TRBJ1-2, the full variable domain is DSGVTQTPKHLITATGQRVTLRCSPRSGDLSVYWYQQSLDQGLQFLIQYYNGEERAKGNILERFSAQQFPDLHSELNLSSLELGDSALYFCASSGGQSRPYGYTFGSGTRLTVV.

The rearrangement joins TRBV7-6 to TRBJ2-7; 9 nucleotides line up with TRBD1. Germline loops: CDR1 SGHVS, CDR2 FNYEAQ. This CDR3 contains 17 residues. V lost 0 bases to trimming and J lost 1 base; unmatched junction nucleotides: 7. The CDR3 here is CASSLAEIGTGSYEQYF. The DNA for the CDR3 is TGTGCCAGCAGCTTAGCGGAGATCGGGACAGGGTCCTACGAGCAGTACTTC.

In nucleotides, the CDR3 is TGTGCCAGCAGTTACTCTGGGACAGACTATGGCTACACCTTC. Translation gives CASSYSGTDYGYTF. The genes are TRBV6-6 and TRBJ1-2; TRBD1 agrees at 7 bases. Looked up from germline, CDR1 is MNHNY and CDR2 is SVGAGI (reference sequence). The length of the CDR3 is 14 residues. The J segment lost 3 bases and the V segment lost 0 bases, leaving 1 base of the junction unmatched.

Turning to this clone: In the same sample, other DNA sequences code for this CDR3. The V and J genes are TRBV27 and TRBJ2-2, with 8 bases aligning to TRBD2. CDR1 and CDR2 from the germline V gene are MNHEY and SMNVEV (reference sequence). This CDR3 contains 14 residues. The V gene end was trimmed by 7 bases and the J gene end by 4 bases; junction bases not matched to a gene: 5. CDR3 sequence (DNA): TGTGCCAGCACCATTCGGGGGGGCACCGGGGAGCTGTTTTTT. Its protein is CASTIRGGTGELFF.

The chain is built from TRBV19 and TRBJ1-1, with 9 bases aligning to TRBD1. Germline V gives CDR1 LNHDA, CDR2 SQIVND (reference sequence). There are 15 residues in the CDR3. J was trimmed by 7 bases and V by 5 bases; bases with no gene match: 11. The CDR3 region is CASSPGAGTGIEAFF. In DNA form, the CDR3 reads TGTGCCAGTAGTCCCGGAGCCGGGACAGGGATTGAAGCTTTCTTT.

V and J are TRBV7-9 and TRBJ1-2, with 11 bases identical to TRBD1. CDR1 and CDR2 (germline): SEHNR, FQNEAQ (reference sequence). Trimming took 1 base from V and 3 from J; bases not matched to a gene: 7. The CDR3 has 17 residues. CDR3 region: CASSLDSGTGGDYGYTF. The CDR3, as DNA: TGTGCCAGCAGCTTAGACTCCGGGACAGGGGGTGACTATGGCTACACCTTC. Supplemented by reference TRBV7-9 and TRBJ1-2, the full variable domain reads DTGVSQNPRHKITKRGQNVTFRCDPISEHNRLYWYRQTLGQGPEFLTYFQNEAQLEKSRLLSDRFSAERPKGSFSTLEIQRTEQGDSAMYLCASSLDSGTGGDYGYTFGSGTRLTVV.

V usage is TRBV30 and J usage is TRBJ1-3; 10 bases match TRBD1. The CDR3 is made up of 15 amino acids. The germline V gene has CDR1 GTSNPN and CDR2 SVGIG (reference sequence). J was trimmed by 9 bases and V by 3 bases; bases with no gene match: 11. CDR3 coding DNA: TGTGCCTGGAGAAGACCCGGACAGGGGGGAGTCACCATATATTTT. Protein: CAWRRPGQGGVTIYF.

This clone was counted a single time. The gene calls are TRBV10-3 and TRBJ2-3; 11 bases map to TRBD2. Germline loops: CDR1 ENHRY, CDR2 SYGVKD. The CDR3 has 15 residues. The V and J ends lost 6 bases and 1 base, in that order; junction bases with no gene match: 3. The CDR3 region is CAISEGLAGTDTQYF. The CDR3, as DNA: TGTGCCATCAGCGAGGGACTAGCGGGCACAGATACGCAGTATTTT.